Listed below are T cell receptor beta chains from one sample, sequenced in a study of cytomegalovirus exposure and HLA in healthy donors. The assay was immunoSEQ multiplex PCR, and TCRdb's table has in-frame clones only and misses some. The sample lists around 88,000 clones; nearly 80% were seen once. Specimen: PBMCs. These receptors were collected from a woman aged 40 to 50 in good health and CMV-seropositive. The CDR3 runs from the conserved cysteine through the conserved F or W. D genes are given only for firm matches. The size field is filled for only some rows; it gives once, few, many or a size class.

j_gene: TRBJ2-7
v_gene: TRBV10-3
abundance: -
d_gene: TRBD1
CDR3aa: CAIRTTGVDYEQYF
CDR3nt: TGTGCCATCAGAACGACAGGGGTGGACTACGAGCAGTACTTC

j_gene: TRBJ2-7
v_gene: TRBV28
abundance: -
d_gene: TRBD2
CDR3aa: CASRSAGVYEQYF
CDR3nt: TGTGCCAGCAGGTCGGCGGGAGTATACGAGCAGTACTTC

j_gene: TRBJ2-6
v_gene: TRBV18
abundance: few
d_gene: TRBD2
CDR3aa: CASSPDLAGAIPGANVLTF
CDR3nt: TGTGCCAGCTCACCAGACCTAGCGGGAGCAATCCCTGGGGCCAACGTCCTGACTTTC

j_gene: TRBJ2-5
v_gene: TRBV15
abundance: -
d_gene: TRBD2
CDR3aa: CATSRERGTSGRETQYF
CDR3nt: TGTGCCACCAGCAGAGAAAGAGGGACTAGCGGGAGAGAGACCCAGTACTTC

j_gene: TRBJ2-7
v_gene: TRBV5-1
abundance: -
d_gene: TRBD1
CDR3aa: CASSPTGQDLYEQYF
CDR3nt: TGCGCCAGCAGCCCCACGGGACAGGACCTCTACGAGCAGTACTTC

j_gene: TRBJ2-2
v_gene: TRBV10-2
abundance: -
d_gene: TRBD2
CDR3aa: CASSEGGGGNTGELFF
CDR3nt: TGCGCCAGCAGTGAGGGGGGGGGAGGGAACACCGGGGAGCTGTTTTTT

j_gene: TRBJ2-5
v_gene: TRBV6-1
abundance: few
d_gene: -
CDR3aa: CASRLSRVQETQYF
CDR3nt: TGTGCCAGCAGACTAAGCAGGGTCCAAGAGACCCAGTACTTC

j_gene: TRBJ1-2
v_gene: TRBV28
abundance: -
d_gene: -
CDR3aa: CASSLIRVGYGYTF
CDR3nt: TGTGCCAGCAGTTTGATCAGGGTGGGATATGGCTACACCTTC

j_gene: TRBJ1-2
v_gene: TRBV5-6
abundance: -
d_gene: -
CDR3aa: CASSHLRGQNYGYTF
CDR3nt: TGTGCCAGCAGCCACCTTCGGGGACAAAACTATGGCTACACCTTC

j_gene: TRBJ2-3
v_gene: TRBV7-8
abundance: once
d_gene: TRBD1
CDR3aa: CASSFDRGTDTQYF
CDR3nt: TGTGCCAGCAGCTTCGACAGGGGGACAGATACGCAGTATTTT

j_gene: TRBJ1-4
v_gene: TRBV30
abundance: -
d_gene: -
CDR3aa: CAWSGQGQVEKLFF
CDR3nt: TGTGCCTGGAGTGGTCAGGGGCAAGTTGAAAAACTGTTTTTT

j_gene: TRBJ1-4
v_gene: TRBV21-1
abundance: -
d_gene: -
CDR3aa: CASSPAGSGEKLFF
CDR3nt: TGTGCCAGCAGCCCCGCAGGAAGCGGGGAAAAACTGTTTTTT

j_gene: TRBJ2-3
v_gene: TRBV2
abundance: -
d_gene: -
CDR3aa: CASSAVGLLRTDTQYF
CDR3nt: TGTGCCAGCAGTGCGGTGGGACTTCTACGCACAGATACGCAGTATTTT

j_gene: TRBJ1-5
v_gene: TRBV29-1
abundance: -
d_gene: TRBD1
CDR3aa: CSAGTGTGDLELQHF
CDR3nt: TGCAGCGCCGGGACTGGGACAGGGGATTTGGAGCTCCAGCATTTT

j_gene: TRBJ2-5
v_gene: TRBV29-1
abundance: once
d_gene: TRBD2
CDR3aa: CSVALGSGRAETQYF
CDR3nt: TGCAGCGTTGCTCTAGGTAGCGGGAGGGCGGAGACCCAGTACTTC

j_gene: TRBJ2-7
v_gene: TRBV5-4
abundance: -
d_gene: -
CDR3aa: CASSFAMQSYEQYF
CDR3nt: TGTGCCAGCAGCTTTGCCATGCAGTCCTACGAGCAGTACTTC

j_gene: TRBJ2-7
v_gene: TRBV10-3
abundance: -
d_gene: -
CDR3aa: CAISSPGTSYEQYF
CDR3nt: TGTGCCATCAGTTCCCCAGGAACCTCCTACGAGCAGTACTTC

j_gene: TRBJ2-1
v_gene: TRBV7-9
abundance: -
d_gene: TRBD2
CDR3aa: CASSPQRELEQFF
CDR3nt: TGTGCCAGCAGCCCCCAGCGGGAACTTGAGCAGTTCTTC

j_gene: TRBJ2-7
v_gene: TRBV6-6
abundance: few
d_gene: TRBD1
CDR3aa: CASSGDSLSYEQYF
CDR3nt: TGTGCCAGCAGTGGGGACAGCCTCTCCTACGAGCAGTACTTC

j_gene: TRBJ1-2
v_gene: TRBV12-5
abundance: -
d_gene: -
CDR3aa: CASGLRQGNYGYTF
CDR3nt: TGTGCTAGTGGTTTGAGGCAGGGGAACTATGGCTACACCTTC

j_gene: TRBJ2-1
v_gene: TRBV7-9
abundance: -
d_gene: -
CDR3aa: CASSPPERQDLRRYNEQFF
CDR3nt: TGTGCCAGCAGCCCGCCAGAGCGGCAGGACCTCCGTAGATACAATGAGCAGTTCTTC

j_gene: TRBJ2-7
v_gene: TRBV12-5
abundance: few
d_gene: -
CDR3aa: CASGRSHEQYF
CDR3nt: TGTGCTAGTGGCAGGTCGCACGAGCAGTACTTC

j_gene: TRBJ2-1
v_gene: TRBV18
abundance: few
d_gene: TRBD2
CDR3aa: CASSPLAGAVEQFF
CDR3nt: TGTGCCAGCTCACCCCTAGCGGGAGCAGTTGAGCAGTTCTTC

j_gene: TRBJ2-1
v_gene: TRBV9
abundance: -
d_gene: TRBD2
CDR3aa: CASSFRLAGEPNEQFF
CDR3nt: TGTGCCAGCAGCTTCAGACTAGCGGGAGAGCCCAATGAGCAGTTCTTC

j_gene: TRBJ2-5
v_gene: TRBV6-1
abundance: once
d_gene: TRBD1
CDR3aa: CASSLTGEETQYF
CDR3nt: TGTGCCAGCAGTCTTACAGGGGAAGAGACCCAGTACTTC

j_gene: TRBJ2-7
v_gene: TRBV11-2
abundance: -
d_gene: -
CDR3aa: CASSFIPTDYEQYF
CDR3nt: TGTGCCAGCAGCTTTATTCCGACAGACTACGAGCAGTACTTC

j_gene: TRBJ1-2
v_gene: TRBV27
abundance: -
d_gene: TRBD1
CDR3aa: CASSFAPGQGRYGYTF
CDR3nt: TGTGCCAGCAGTTTCGCTCCCGGACAGGGACGCTATGGCTACACCTTC

j_gene: TRBJ2-7
v_gene: TRBV9
abundance: -
d_gene: -
CDR3aa: CASSVGEGLGEQYF
CDR3nt: TGTGCCAGCAGCGTAGGCGAGGGTTTGGGTGAGCAGTACTTC

j_gene: TRBJ2-3
v_gene: TRBV18
abundance: -
d_gene: -
CDR3aa: CASSPTRDTQYF
CDR3nt: TGTGCCAGCTCACCGACTAGAGATACGCAGTATTTT

j_gene: TRBJ2-7
v_gene: TRBV14
abundance: -
d_gene: -
CDR3aa: CASSHSGFRVSSSYEQYF
CDR3nt: TGTGCCAGCAGCCACTCGGGCTTCAGGGTTTCGAGCTCCTACGAGCAGTACTTC

j_gene: TRBJ2-5
v_gene: TRBV7-9
abundance: -
d_gene: -
CDR3aa: CASSLDGQSQETQYF
CDR3nt: TGTGCCAGCAGCTTGGACGGACAGAGCCAAGAGACCCAGTACTTC

j_gene: TRBJ1-1
v_gene: TRBV4-1
abundance: -
d_gene: TRBD1
CDR3aa: CASSQPTGGPTEAFF
CDR3nt: TGCGCCAGCAGCCAACCGACAGGGGGCCCAACTGAAGCTTTCTTT

j_gene: TRBJ2-7
v_gene: TRBV7-9
abundance: -
d_gene: TRBD1
CDR3aa: CASSQGQGLTYEQYF
CDR3nt: TGTGCCAGCAGCCAGGGACAGGGGCTTACCTACGAGCAGTACTTC

j_gene: TRBJ1-1
v_gene: TRBV29-1
abundance: -
d_gene: -
CDR3aa: CSVDPGVWTEAFF
CDR3nt: TGCAGCGTTGACCCCGGGGTTTGGACTGAAGCTTTCTTT

j_gene: TRBJ1-6
v_gene: TRBV5-6
abundance: -
d_gene: -
CDR3aa: CASRQGGFSYNSPLHF
CDR3nt: TGTGCCAGCAGACAGGGAGGGTTCTCCTATAATTCACCCCTCCACTTT

j_gene: TRBJ2-1
v_gene: TRBV4-1
abundance: -
d_gene: -
CDR3aa: CASSPAGGRAYNEQFF
CDR3nt: TGCGCCAGCAGCCCAGCTGGAGGAAGGGCCTACAATGAGCAGTTCTTC

j_gene: TRBJ2-3
v_gene: TRBV5-1
abundance: -
d_gene: -
CDR3aa: CASSFFGSTDTQYF
CDR3nt: TGCGCCAGCAGCTTTTTCGGGAGCACAGATACGCAGTATTTT

j_gene: TRBJ2-3
v_gene: TRBV10-1
abundance: -
d_gene: -
CDR3aa: CASTPGEATDTQYF
CDR3nt: TGCGCCAGCACCCCAGGGGAAGCAACCGATACGCAGTATTTT

j_gene: TRBJ1-2
v_gene: TRBV5-6
abundance: -
d_gene: -
CDR3aa: CASSLAIGRANYGYTF
CDR3nt: TGTGCCAGCAGCTTGGCTATCGGGAGGGCTAACTATGGCTACACCTTC

j_gene: TRBJ2-3
v_gene: TRBV6-1
abundance: -
d_gene: TRBD2
CDR3aa: CASSQSSGEDTQYF
CDR3nt: TGTGCCAGCAGCCAATCTAGCGGGGAAGATACGCAGTATTTT

j_gene: TRBJ2-3
v_gene: TRBV5-1
abundance: -
d_gene: TRBD2
CDR3aa: CASSDGAGGIASTDTQYF
CDR3nt: TGCGCCAGCAGCGACGGAGCGGGAGGGATAGCTAGCACAGATACGCAGTATTTT

j_gene: TRBJ2-5
v_gene: TRBV10-2
abundance: -
d_gene: TRBD2
CDR3aa: CATAKLAHQETQYF
CDR3nt: TGCGCCACCGCAAAACTAGCGCACCAAGAGACCCAGTACTTC

j_gene: TRBJ2-1
v_gene: TRBV19
abundance: -
d_gene: TRBD2
CDR3aa: CASSITSGRYNEQFF
CDR3nt: TGTGCCAGTAGTATTACTAGCGGGAGGTACAATGAGCAGTTCTTC

j_gene: TRBJ1-2
v_gene: TRBV7-9
abundance: -
d_gene: TRBD1
CDR3aa: CASSLAAPTGGSYGYTF
CDR3nt: TGTGCCAGCAGCTTAGCGGCCCCAACAGGGGGATCCTATGGCTACACCTTC

j_gene: TRBJ1-2
v_gene: TRBV28
abundance: -
d_gene: -
CDR3aa: CASSTNQWGHSNYGYTF
CDR3nt: TGTGCCAGCAGTACCAATCAATGGGGCCATTCTAACTATGGCTACACCTTC

j_gene: TRBJ2-7
v_gene: TRBV6-5
abundance: -
d_gene: TRBD1
CDR3aa: CASRPGQGNEQYF
CDR3nt: TGTGCCAGCAGGCCGGGACAGGGAAACGAGCAGTACTTC

j_gene: TRBJ2-1
v_gene: TRBV6-5
abundance: -
d_gene: TRBD2
CDR3aa: CASSPGTRGDNEQFF
CDR3nt: TGTGCCAGCAGTCCTGGGACTAGGGGAGACAATGAGCAGTTCTTC

j_gene: TRBJ2-5
v_gene: TRBV11-3
abundance: -
d_gene: TRBD2
CDR3aa: CASSLGRTSGRGETQYF
CDR3nt: TGTGCCAGCAGCTTAGGGAGGACTAGCGGGAGGGGGGAGACCCAGTACTTC

j_gene: TRBJ1-5
v_gene: TRBV6-5
abundance: once
d_gene: -
CDR3aa: CASSYSGSGDQPQHF
CDR3nt: TGTGCCAGCAGTTACTCGGGTTCAGGGGATCAGCCCCAGCATTTT

j_gene: TRBJ2-3
v_gene: TRBV27
abundance: -
d_gene: TRBD2
CDR3aa: CASSFSGRSTDTQYF
CDR3nt: TGTGCCAGCAGTTTTAGCGGGAGAAGCACAGATACGCAGTATTTT

j_gene: TRBJ2-1
v_gene: TRBV28
abundance: -
d_gene: TRBD2
CDR3aa: CASSPPGTSFPHEQFF
CDR3nt: TGTGCCAGCAGCCCTCCCGGGACTAGTTTTCCCCATGAGCAGTTCTTC

j_gene: TRBJ2-1
v_gene: TRBV2
abundance: -
d_gene: TRBD2
CDR3aa: CASSSSGSNEQFF
CDR3nt: TGTGCCAGCAGTTCTAGCGGGAGCAATGAGCAGTTCTTC

j_gene: TRBJ1-1
v_gene: TRBV6-6
abundance: -
d_gene: -
CDR3aa: CASSRTGSTEAFF
CDR3nt: TGTGCCAGCAGTCGGACTGGAAGCACTGAAGCTTTCTTT

j_gene: TRBJ1-1
v_gene: TRBV19
abundance: -
d_gene: -
CDR3aa: CASSREGGNTEAFF
CDR3nt: TGTGCCAGTAGTCGAGAGGGCGGGAACACTGAAGCTTTCTTT

j_gene: TRBJ2-2
v_gene: TRBV7-2
abundance: -
d_gene: -
CDR3aa: CASSLVWGLLTGELFF
CDR3nt: TGTGCCAGCAGCTTAGTATGGGGCCTGTTAACCGGGGAGCTGTTTTTT

j_gene: TRBJ1-2
v_gene: TRBV5-6
abundance: -
d_gene: TRBD1
CDR3aa: CASRLLSGQGGGGYTF
CDR3nt: TGTGCCAGCAGACTCCTAAGTGGACAGGGGGGTGGAGGCTACACCTTC

j_gene: TRBJ1-1
v_gene: TRBV30
abundance: few
d_gene: -
CDR3aa: CAWSVLGSVSTEAFF
CDR3nt: TGTGCCTGGAGTGTACTGGGGAGTGTAAGCACTGAAGCTTTCTTT